One and the same sample provided the 27 T cell receptor beta chains below, sequenced in a study of patients and donors after allogeneic stem cell transplantation. From the RT-PCR reads, TCRdb called clonotypes with MiXCR, one entry per CDR3 protein. The sample gives about a million distinct CDR3 sequences, more than 15% of which show up once; under 6.5% is in the top ten. Sequencing input: blood, either unsorted or a sorted T cell fraction (not recorded which). Every receptor here comes from a human donor who was either an allogeneic HSCT recipient or a stem cell or donor lymphocyte infusion donor (not recorded which). It is not recorded whose cells these are; they may come from a transplant donor.

This clonotype was seen only a few times. The chain couples TRBV12-3 or TRBV12-4 to TRBJ2-5; 15 nucleotides align to TRBD2. This CDR3 has 18 residues. V shed 5 bases and J 3 bases; nucleotides not matched to a gene: 10. The CDR3 DNA reads as TGTGCCAGCAGTCTAGGACTAGCGGGGGGGCCATGGGAAGAGACCCAGTACTTC. Translating gives CASSLGLAGGPWEETQYF.

This clonotype was observed a handful of times. In nucleotides, the CDR3 is TGCGCCAGCACCCTTAGAGGCCGGACAGATACGCAGTATTTT. Translating gives CASTLRGRTDTQYF. V is TRBV5-1 and J is TRBJ2-3; D is unclear. The length of the CDR3 is 14 residues. Trimming took off 6 bases at V and 3 bases at J, with 14 bases between the two ends. The germline gives CDR1 SGHRS, CDR2 YFSETQ.

The rearrangement joins TRBV11-2 to TRBJ1-1; D is perhaps TRBD1 (5 bases). Germline V CDR1 and CDR2: SGHAT, FQNNGV. V lost 3 bases and J lost 0, with 23 bases in between. The CDR3 length is 19 residues. The CDR3 loop reads CASSFLSPYRQSMNTEAFF. DNA of the CDR3: TGTGCCAGCAGCTTCTTGTCTCCGTACCGACAGTCTATGAACACTGAAGCTTTCTTT.

The rearrangement links TRBV5-5 to TRBJ2-5, with 7 bases identical to TRBD2. V lost 2 bases, J lost 5 bases, and 9 bases stayed unmatched. This CDR3 is 15 amino acids long. Germline assignment: CDR1 SGHKS and CDR2 YYEKEE (reference sequence). CDR3 sequence (DNA): TGTGCCAGCAGCTTATGGGGGGGAGAGATGGAGACCCAGTACTTC. It yields the protein CASSLWGGEMETQYF. Variable domain in full (rest from reference TRBV5-5 and TRBJ2-5): DAGVTQSPTHLIKTRGQQVTLRCSPISGHKSVSWYQQVLGQGPQFIFQYYEKEERGRGNFPDRFSARQFPNYSSELNVNALLLGDSALYLCASSLWGGEMETQYFGPGTRLLVL.

The V gene is TRBV25-1, the J gene TRBJ1-1, with D possibly being TRBD1 (6 bases). Trimming removed 3 bases from V and 4 bases from J, with 15 bases in between. Looked up from germline, CDR1 is MGHDK and CDR2 is SYGVNS. This CDR3 contains 15 residues. CDR3 DNA sequence: TGTGCCAGCAGTGATAACAGGGAGATGAGCACTGAAGCTTTCTTT. As protein: CASSDNREMSTEAFF.

This chain joins TRBV12-5 and TRBJ2-7; 9 bases map to TRBD2. This CDR3 is built from 15 residues. Trimming at V came to 5 bases and at J to 1 base, leaving 6 bases not matched to a gene. Germline values: CDR1 LGHNT, CDR2 FRNRAP. DNA of the CDR3: TGTGCTAGTGGTCAAATAGCGGGGGAGTCCTACGAGCAGTACTTC. Translating it yields CASGQIAGESYEQYF.

The chain uses TRBV6-5 and TRBJ2-1, with 10 bases that match TRBD1. CDR3 length: 17 residues. The V gene end was trimmed by 2 bases and the J gene end by 2 bases; junction bases not matched to a gene: 6. Germline V gives CDR1 MNHEY, CDR2 SVGAGI. The CDR3: CASSYHLDRGPYNEQFF. Written as DNA, the CDR3 is TGTGCCAGCAGTTACCACCTAGACAGGGGGCCCTACAATGAGCAGTTCTTC.

V and J are TRBV2 and TRBJ1-2; D is unresolved. V shed 2 bases and J shed 5 bases, with 12 bases lying between them. CDR3 size: 14 residues. CDR1 and CDR2 (germline): SNHLY, FYNNEI. CDR3: CASSETGVGYGYTF. In DNA, the CDR3 is TGTGCCAGCAGTGAAACGGGTGTGGGTTATGGCTACACCTTC.

This clonotype has only a few counts. This rearrangement joins TRBV7-6 to TRBJ2-7; 7 bases match TRBD1. CDR3 length: 15 amino acids. CDR1 is SGHVS and CDR2 is FNYEAQ in the germline V gene. V trimming: 1 base; J trimming: 5 bases; junction bases outside the gene matches: 8. The CDR3 sequence: CASSLGQGRINEQYF. In DNA form, the CDR3 reads TGTGCCAGCAGCTTAGGACAGGGACGGATCAACGAGCAGTACTTC.

The chain combines TRBV30 with TRBJ1-5, with 11 positions matching TRBD1. J gave up 10 bases and V 5 bases, and 7 bases lay outside the gene matches. Germline V gene sequence: CDR1 GTSNPN, CDR2 SVGIG (reference sequence). There are 13 residues in the CDR3. The CDR3 loop is CAWAGTGGAPQHF. Written as DNA, the CDR3 is TGTGCCTGGGCCGGGACAGGGGGTGCTCCCCAGCATTTT.

The chain joins TRBV5-5 to TRBJ2-2; 10 bases match TRBD1. The CDR3 totals 15 residues. Germline CDR1 SGHKS, CDR2 YYEKEE (reference sequence). The trim removed 5 bases at V and 4 bases at J, leaving 5 bases unmatched. CDR3 coding DNA: TGTGCCAGCAGTAGGGACAGGGGAGGCACCGGGGAGCTGTTTTTT. Translating it yields CASSRDRGGTGELFF.

The rearrangement joins TRBV7-8 to TRBJ2-1; no clear D gene. The V and J ends lost 6 bases and 9 bases respectively, with 12 bases between them. Germline V gene data show CDR1 as SGHVS and CDR2 as FQNEAQ. The CDR3 has 12 amino acids. The CDR3 DNA reads as TGTGCCAGCAGGCAAAACATCGGTGAGCAGTTCTTC. Its translation: CASRQNIGEQFF.

This clonotype showed up just once. V gene TRBV7-9 combines with J gene TRBJ2-1, with D possibly being TRBD2 (6 bases). CDR1 is SEHNR, CDR2 FQNEAQ, per germline (reference sequence). The V end lost 4 bases, the J end lost 7 bases, and 17 bases lay between the germline ends. This CDR3 region has 15 residues. The CDR3 spells CASSSIAVLPNEQFF. DNA of the CDR3: TGTGCCAGCAGCTCCATAGCGGTGTTACCGAATGAGCAGTTCTTC. Filled out from reference TRBV7-9 and TRBJ2-1, the complete variable domain reads DTGVSQNPRHKITKRGQNVTFRCDPISEHNRLYWYRQTLGQGPEFLTYFQNEAQLEKSRLLSDRFSAERPKGSFSTLEIQRTEQGDSAMYLCASSSIAVLPNEQFFGPGTRLTVL.

V gene TRBV11-1 combines with J gene TRBJ2-1; 12 bases map to TRBD2. There are 21 residues in the CDR3. The V gene end was trimmed by 6 bases and the J gene end by 0 bases; junction bases not matched to a gene: 18. The germline gives CDR1 SGHAT, CDR2 FQDESV (reference sequence). The CDR3 bases are TGTGCCAGCAGTCCTACGCTAGCGGGAGGGCCAATCCCAAGCTCCTACAATGAGCAGTTCTTC. Translation gives CASSPTLAGGPIPSSYNEQFF.

This clonotype was found a few times. This chain connects TRBV12-3 or TRBV12-4 to TRBJ2-1; D perhaps matches TRBD2 (5 bases). This CDR3 comprises 11 residues. The V end lost 6 bases, the J end lost 9 bases, and 9 bases lay between the germline ends. In nucleotides, the CDR3 is TGTGCCAGCAGCCGGACTTTTGAGCAGTTCTTC. Protein product: CASSRTFEQFF.

The rearrangement links TRBV12-3 or TRBV12-4 to TRBJ2-7, with D perhaps TRBD2 (7 bases). Trimming shortened V by 6 bases and J by 3 bases, and 21 bases separated the two germline ends. CDR3 length equals 16 residues. Here the CDR3 reads CASSRSGGRQVYEQYF. Written as DNA, the CDR3 is TGTGCCAGCAGCCGATCCGGGGGGAGACAGGTCTACGAGCAGTACTTC.

V usage is TRBV7-9 and J usage is TRBJ2-7; 10 nucleotides align to TRBD1. The junction had 7 bases not matched to a gene; V was cut back by 5 bases and J by 3 bases. Germline V CDR1 and CDR2: SEHNR, FQNEAQ (reference sequence). The CDR3 has 15 amino acids. CDR3 DNA sequence: TGTGCCAGCAGCCTGGGGACAGGGGATTACTACGAGCAGTACTTC. Protein: CASSLGTGDYYEQYF.

This rearrangement joins TRBV6-1 to TRBJ2-5, with D maybe TRBD2 (5 bases). The CDR3 is 15 residues long. CDR1 and CDR2 from the germline V gene are MNHNS and SASEGT. V was clipped by 6 bases and J by 2 bases, with 16 bases between them. CDR3 DNA sequence: TGTGCCAGCAGCCCGTCCCGGGGTATTCAAGAGACCCAGTACTTC. The encoded protein is CASSPSRGIQETQYF.

The chain employs TRBV27 and TRBJ2-3, with a weak D call TRBD2 (6 bases). V was shortened by 1 base and J by 1 base, with 6 bases between the two germline ends. The length of the CDR3 is 14 residues. CDR1 and CDR2 (germline): MNHEY, SMNVEV (reference sequence). CDR3 sequence reads: CASSLWRGTDTQYF. The CDR3 nucleotides are TGTGCCAGCAGTTTATGGAGGGGCACAGATACGCAGTATTTT.

This clonotype showed up just a few times. The chain uses TRBV20-1 and TRBJ2-1; D possibly corresponds to TRBD2 (6 bases). This CDR3 is built from 10 residues. V lost 6 bases and J lost 11, with 11 bases in between. Looked up from germline, CDR1 is DFQATT and CDR2 is SNEGSKA (reference sequence). CDR3 region: CSAIAGQQFF. The CDR3 DNA sequence: TGCAGTGCAATCGCGGGGCAGCAGTTCTTC.

This clonotype occurred a few times. The V gene is TRBV9, the J gene TRBJ2-6; the match to TRBD1 covers 7 bases. The V segment lost 3 bases and the J segment 2 bases; nucleotides outside the gene matches: 14. CDR1 is SGDLS, CDR2 YYNGEE, per germline. The CDR3 extends over 19 amino acids. Here the CDR3 reads CASSGTVYRGWAGANVLTF. The CDR3 region has the DNA TGTGCCAGCAGCGGCACCGTATACAGGGGTTGGGCTGGGGCCAACGTCCTGACTTTC.

There are a few counts of this clonotype. V and J are TRBV27 and TRBJ2-7, with D perhaps TRBD1 or TRBD2 (5 bases each). The germline V gene has CDR1 MNHEY and CDR2 SMNVEV (reference sequence). CDR3 length equals 16 residues. The V end lost 0 bases, the J end lost 5 bases, and 17 bases lay between the germline ends. The CDR3 loop reads CASSLSSGGGGDEQYF. CDR3 bases: TGTGCCAGCAGTTTATCCTCCGGTGGGGGTGGAGACGAGCAGTACTTC.

The chain joins TRBV9 to TRBJ2-1; TRBD2 agrees at 10 bases. This CDR3 is 15 amino acids long. Trimming took 0 bases from V and 7 from J; bases not matched to a gene: 4. The germline gives CDR1 SGDLS, CDR2 YYNGEE. CDR3: CASSVDSGRYNEQFF. The CDR3 nucleotides read TGTGCCAGCAGCGTAGATAGCGGGAGGTATAATGAGCAGTTCTTC.

The CDR3, as DNA: TGCGCCAGCCCACCCGAGAAGGACAGATACGAGCAGTACTTC. Its protein is CASPPEKDRYEQYF. The rearrangement uses TRBV23-1 and TRBJ2-7; tentatively, D is TRBD1 (6 bases). TRBV23-1 belongs to the ORF category, with a function that is uncertain. Trimming took off 8 bases at V and 4 bases at J, with 18 bases between the two ends. The CDR3 extends over 14 amino acids.

V is TRBV18 and J is TRBJ2-2; unclear D gene. Trimming took 7 bases from V and 3 from J, leaving 15 bases between them. CDR1 and CDR2 (germline): KGHSH, LQKENI. The CDR3 extends over 15 amino acids. CDR3 DNA sequence: TGTGCCAGCTTACCCTCTGGGTCTTACACCGGGGAGCTGTTTTTT. Its protein product is CASLPSGSYTGELFF.

This clonotype was found a few times. This sequence joins TRBV7-2 and TRBJ1-5, with D possibly matching TRBD1 (6 bases). Looked up from germline, CDR1 is SGHTA and CDR2 is FQGNSA. The CDR3 loop spans 16 amino acids. Trimming stripped 3 bases from V and 2 bases from J, with 14 bases between. In DNA, the CDR3 is TGTGCCAGCAGCTTGGGACATCCAGGACGCAATCAGCCCCAGCATTTT. Translation gives CASSLGHPGRNQPQHF.

The chain links TRBV4-3 to TRBJ2-7; no clear D. Germline V gene data show CDR1 as LGHNA and CDR2 as YSLEER. The V end lost 1 base, the J end lost 2 bases, and 12 bases lay between the germline ends. The CDR3 loop spans 15 amino acids. CDR3 sequence reads: CASSQGRKGTYEQYF. In DNA, the CDR3 is TGCGCCAGCAGCCAAGGAAGGAAAGGGACCTACGAGCAGTACTTC.